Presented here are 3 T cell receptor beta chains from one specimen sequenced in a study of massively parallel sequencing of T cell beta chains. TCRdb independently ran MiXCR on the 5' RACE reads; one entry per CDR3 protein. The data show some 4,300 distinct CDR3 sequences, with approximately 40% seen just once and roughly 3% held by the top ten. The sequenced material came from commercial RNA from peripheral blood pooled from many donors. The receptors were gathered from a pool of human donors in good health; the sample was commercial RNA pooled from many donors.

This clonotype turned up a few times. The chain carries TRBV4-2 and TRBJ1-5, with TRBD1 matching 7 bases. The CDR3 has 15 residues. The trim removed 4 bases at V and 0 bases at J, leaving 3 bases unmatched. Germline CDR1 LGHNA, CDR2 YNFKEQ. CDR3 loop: CASSLTGDSNQPQHF. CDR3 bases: TGTGCCAGCAGCCTCACAGGGGATAGCAATCAGCCCCAGCATTTT.

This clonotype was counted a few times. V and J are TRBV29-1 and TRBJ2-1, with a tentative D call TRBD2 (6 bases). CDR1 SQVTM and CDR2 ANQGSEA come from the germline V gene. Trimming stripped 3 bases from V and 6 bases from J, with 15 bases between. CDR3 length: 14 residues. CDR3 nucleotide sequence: TGCAGCGTTGATCGGGGGACCAACTCCAATGAGCAGTTCTTC. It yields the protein CSVDRGTNSNEQFF.

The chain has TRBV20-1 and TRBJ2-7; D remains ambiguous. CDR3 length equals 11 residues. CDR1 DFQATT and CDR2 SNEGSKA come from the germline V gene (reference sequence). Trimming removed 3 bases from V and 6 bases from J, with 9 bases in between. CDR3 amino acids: CSASFLREQYF. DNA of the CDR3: TGCAGTGCTAGTTTTCTTCGCGAGCAGTACTTC.